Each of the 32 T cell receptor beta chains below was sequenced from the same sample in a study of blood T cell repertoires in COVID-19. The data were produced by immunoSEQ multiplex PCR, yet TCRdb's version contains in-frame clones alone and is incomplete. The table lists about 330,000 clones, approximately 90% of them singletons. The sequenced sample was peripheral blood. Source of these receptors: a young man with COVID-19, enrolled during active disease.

The CDR3 DNA reads as TGCGCCAGCAGCTTGGAACTAGCGGGAAAAAACATTCAGTACTTC. This sequence encodes CASSLELAGKNIQYF. The chain uses TRBV5-1 and TRBJ2-4, with 10 bases that match TRBD2. V lost 0 bases to trimming and J lost 4 bases; unmatched junction nucleotides: 1. This CDR3 spans 15 amino acids. Germline V gives CDR1 SGHRS, CDR2 YFSETQ.

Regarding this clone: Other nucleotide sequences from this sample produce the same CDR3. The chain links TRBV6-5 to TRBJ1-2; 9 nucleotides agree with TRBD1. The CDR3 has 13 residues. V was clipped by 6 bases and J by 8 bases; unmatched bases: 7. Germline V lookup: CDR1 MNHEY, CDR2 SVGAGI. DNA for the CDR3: TGTGCCAGCAGACCTACAGGGGGCGGCGGCTACACCTTC. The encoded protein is CASRPTGGGGYTF.

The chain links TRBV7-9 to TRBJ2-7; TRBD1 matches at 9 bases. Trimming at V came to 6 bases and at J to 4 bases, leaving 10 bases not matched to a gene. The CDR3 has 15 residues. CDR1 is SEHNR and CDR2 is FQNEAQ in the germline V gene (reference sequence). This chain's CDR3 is CASRYGTGGGYEQYF. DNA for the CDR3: TGTGCCAGCAGATACGGCACAGGGGGCGGATACGAGCAGTACTTC.

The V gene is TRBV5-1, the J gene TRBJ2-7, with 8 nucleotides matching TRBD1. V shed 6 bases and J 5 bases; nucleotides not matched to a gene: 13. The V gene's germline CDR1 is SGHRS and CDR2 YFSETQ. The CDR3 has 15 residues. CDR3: CASKPRQGRKDEQYF. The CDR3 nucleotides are TGCGCCAGCAAACCCAGACAGGGGAGAAAGGACGAGCAGTACTTC. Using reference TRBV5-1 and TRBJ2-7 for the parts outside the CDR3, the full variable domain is KAGVTQTPRYLIKTRGQQVTLSCSPISGHRSVSWYQQTPGQGLQFLFEYFSETQRNKGNFPGRFSGRQFSNSRSEMNVSTLELGDSALYLCASKPRQGRKDEQYFGPGTRLTVT.

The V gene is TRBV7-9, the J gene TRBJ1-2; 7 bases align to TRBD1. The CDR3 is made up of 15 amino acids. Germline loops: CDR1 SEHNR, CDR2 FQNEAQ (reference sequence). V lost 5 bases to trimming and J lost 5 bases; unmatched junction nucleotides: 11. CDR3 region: CASSRTGEGSYGYTF. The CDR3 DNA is TGTGCCAGCAGCCGCACAGGGGAAGGGTCATATGGCTACACCTTC.

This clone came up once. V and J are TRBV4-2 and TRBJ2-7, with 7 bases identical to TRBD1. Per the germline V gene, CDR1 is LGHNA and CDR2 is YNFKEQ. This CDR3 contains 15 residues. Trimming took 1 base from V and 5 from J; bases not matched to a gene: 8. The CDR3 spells CASSQVAGGKHEQYF. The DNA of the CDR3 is TGTGCCAGCAGCCAAGTGGCAGGGGGTAAGCACGAGCAGTACTTC.

The CDR3 reads CASSQTGENIQYF. The CDR3 coding sequence is TGTGCCAGCAGCCAGACGGGAGAAAACATTCAGTACTTC. The chain recombines TRBV5-4 with TRBJ2-4; TRBD2 is a possible D gene (6 bases). CDR3 length: 13 amino acids. V shed 4 bases and J shed 5 bases, with 10 bases lying between them. CDR1 SGHNT and CDR2 YYREEE come from the germline V gene (reference sequence). Full variable domain (rest looked up from reference TRBV5-4 and TRBJ2-4): ETGVTQSPTHLIKTRGQQVTLRCSSQSGHNTVSWYQQALGQGPQFIFQYYREEENGRGNFPPRFSGLQFPNYSSELNVNALELDDSALYLCASSQTGENIQYFGAGTRLSVL.

The chain's CDR3 is CATSGTGWSYNEQFF. In DNA, the CDR3 is TGTGCCACCAGCGGGACAGGGTGGTCTTACAATGAGCAGTTCTTC. The chain has TRBV15 and TRBJ2-1, with 9 bases matching TRBD1. The CDR3 sequence is 15 residues long. Trimming at V came to 5 bases and at J to 4 bases, leaving 6 bases not matched to a gene. Germline V gene data show CDR1 as LNHNV and CDR2 as YYDKDF (reference sequence). Complete variable domain (other parts from reference TRBV15 and TRBJ2-1): DAMVIQNPRYQVTQFGKPVTLSCSQTLNHNVMYWYQQKSSQAPKLLFHYYDKDFNNEADTPDNFQSRRPNTSFCFLDIRSPGLGDTAMYLCATSGTGWSYNEQFFGPGTRLTVL.

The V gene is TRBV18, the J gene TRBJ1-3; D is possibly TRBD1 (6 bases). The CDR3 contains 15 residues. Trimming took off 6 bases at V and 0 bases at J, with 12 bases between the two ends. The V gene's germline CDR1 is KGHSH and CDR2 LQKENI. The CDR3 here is CASSLTGSSGNTIYF. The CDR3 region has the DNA TGTGCCAGCTCTTTAACAGGGTCCTCTGGAAACACCATATATTTT.

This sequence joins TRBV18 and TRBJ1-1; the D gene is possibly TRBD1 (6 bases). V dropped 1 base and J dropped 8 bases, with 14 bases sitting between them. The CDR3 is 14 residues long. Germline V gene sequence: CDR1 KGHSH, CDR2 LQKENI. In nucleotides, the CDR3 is TGTGCCAGCTCACCACGGGCGGGGGCTTTAGAAGCTTTCTTT. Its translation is CASSPRAGALEAFF. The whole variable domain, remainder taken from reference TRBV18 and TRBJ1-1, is NAGVMQNPRHLVRRRGQEARLRCSPMKGHSHVYWYRQLPEEGLKFMVYLQKENIIDESGMPKERFSAEFPKEGPSILRIQQVVRGDSAAYFCASSPRAGALEAFFGQGTRLTVV.

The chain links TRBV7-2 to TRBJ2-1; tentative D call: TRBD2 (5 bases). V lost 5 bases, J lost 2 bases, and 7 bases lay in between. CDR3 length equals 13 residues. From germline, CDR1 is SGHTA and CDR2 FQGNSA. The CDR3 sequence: CASSPGTYNEQFF. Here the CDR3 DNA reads TGTGCCAGCAGCCCGGGGACCTACAATGAGCAGTTCTTC.

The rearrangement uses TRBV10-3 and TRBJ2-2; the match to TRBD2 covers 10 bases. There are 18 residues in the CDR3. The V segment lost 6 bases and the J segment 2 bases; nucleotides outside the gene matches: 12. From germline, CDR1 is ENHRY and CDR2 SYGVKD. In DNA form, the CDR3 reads TGTGCCATCAGCCGCAAGGCTAGCGGGAGCGCTAACACCGGGGAGCTGTTTTTT. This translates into CAISRKASGSANTGELFF.

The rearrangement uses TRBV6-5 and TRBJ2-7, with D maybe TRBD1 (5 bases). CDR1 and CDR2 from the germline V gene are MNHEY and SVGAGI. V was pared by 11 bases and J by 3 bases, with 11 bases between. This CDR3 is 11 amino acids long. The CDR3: CAGQTDYEQYF. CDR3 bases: TGTGCCGGACAAACAGACTACGAGCAGTACTTC.

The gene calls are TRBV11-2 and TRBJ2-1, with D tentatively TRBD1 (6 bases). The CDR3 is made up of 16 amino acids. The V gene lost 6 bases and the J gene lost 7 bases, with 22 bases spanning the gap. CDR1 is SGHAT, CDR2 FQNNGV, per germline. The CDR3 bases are TGTGCCAGCAGGGGCACAGGGAAGGGTCCTTTGAATGAGCAGTTCTTC. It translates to CASRGTGKGPLNEQFF.

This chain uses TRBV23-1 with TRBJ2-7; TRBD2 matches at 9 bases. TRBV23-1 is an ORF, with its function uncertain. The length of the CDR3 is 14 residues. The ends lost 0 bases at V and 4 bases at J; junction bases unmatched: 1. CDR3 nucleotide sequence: TGCGCCAGCAGTCAATCGCGGGGGGGATACGAGCAGTACTTC. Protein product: CASSQSRGGYEQYF.

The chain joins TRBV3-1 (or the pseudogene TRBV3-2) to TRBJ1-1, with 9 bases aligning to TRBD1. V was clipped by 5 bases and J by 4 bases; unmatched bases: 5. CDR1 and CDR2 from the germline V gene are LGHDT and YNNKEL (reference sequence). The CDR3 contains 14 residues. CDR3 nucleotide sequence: TGTGCCAGCAGCTCCGGGACAGGGCTCACTGAAGCTTTCTTT. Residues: CASSSGTGLTEAFF.

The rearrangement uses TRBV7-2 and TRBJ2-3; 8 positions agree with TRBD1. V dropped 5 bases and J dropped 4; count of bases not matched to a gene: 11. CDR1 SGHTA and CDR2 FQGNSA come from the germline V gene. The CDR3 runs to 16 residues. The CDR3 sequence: CASSPTSDRGADTQYF. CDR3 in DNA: TGTGCCAGCAGCCCAACATCTGACAGGGGAGCAGATACGCAGTATTTT.

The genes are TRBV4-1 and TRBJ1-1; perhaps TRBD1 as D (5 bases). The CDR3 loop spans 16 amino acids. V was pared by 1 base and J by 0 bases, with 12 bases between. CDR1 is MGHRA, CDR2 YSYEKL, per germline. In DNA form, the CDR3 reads TGCGCCAGCAGCCAAGGGGTAGGGGTAATGAACACTGAAGCTTTCTTT. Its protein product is CASSQGVGVMNTEAFF.

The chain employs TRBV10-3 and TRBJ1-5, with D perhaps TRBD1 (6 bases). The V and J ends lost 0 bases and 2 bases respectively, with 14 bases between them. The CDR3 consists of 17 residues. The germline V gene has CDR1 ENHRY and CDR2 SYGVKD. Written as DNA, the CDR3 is TGTGCCATCAGTGAGTCGTGGGGGGGCAGGGGCAATCAGCCCCAGCATTTT. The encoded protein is CAISESWGGRGNQPQHF.

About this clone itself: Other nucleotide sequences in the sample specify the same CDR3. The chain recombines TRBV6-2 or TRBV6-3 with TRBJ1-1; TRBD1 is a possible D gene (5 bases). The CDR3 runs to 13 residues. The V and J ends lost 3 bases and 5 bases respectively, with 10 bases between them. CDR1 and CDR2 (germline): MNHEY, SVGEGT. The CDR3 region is CASSYRGNTEAFF. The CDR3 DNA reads TGTGCCAGCAGTTATAGGGGAAATACTGAAGCTTTCTTT.

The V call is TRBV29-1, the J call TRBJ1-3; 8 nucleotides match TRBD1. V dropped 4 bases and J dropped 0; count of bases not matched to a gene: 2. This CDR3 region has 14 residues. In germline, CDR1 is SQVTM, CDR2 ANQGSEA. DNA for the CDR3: TGCAGCGTTGGGGGGACAGGCTCTGGAAACACCATATATTTT. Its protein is CSVGGTGSGNTIYF. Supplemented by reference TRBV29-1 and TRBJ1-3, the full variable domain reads SAVISQKPSRDICQRGTSLTIQCQVDSQVTMMFWYRQQPGQSLTLIATANQGSEATYESGFVIDKFPISRPNLTFSTLTVSNMSPEDSSIYLCSVGGTGSGNTIYFGEGSWLTVV.

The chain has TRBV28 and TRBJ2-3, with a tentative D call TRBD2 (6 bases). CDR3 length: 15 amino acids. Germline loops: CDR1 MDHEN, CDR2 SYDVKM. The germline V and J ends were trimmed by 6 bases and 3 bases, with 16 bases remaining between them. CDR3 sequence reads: CASRPTGDETDTQYF. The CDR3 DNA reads TGTGCCAGCAGACCCACGGGGGATGAGACAGATACGCAGTATTTT. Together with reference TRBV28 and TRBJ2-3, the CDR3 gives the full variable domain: DVKVTQSSRYLVKRTGEKVFLECVQDMDHENMFWYRQDPGLGLRLIYFSYDVKMKEKGDIPEGYSVSREKKERFSLILESASTNQTSMYLCASRPTGDETDTQYFGPGTRLTVL.

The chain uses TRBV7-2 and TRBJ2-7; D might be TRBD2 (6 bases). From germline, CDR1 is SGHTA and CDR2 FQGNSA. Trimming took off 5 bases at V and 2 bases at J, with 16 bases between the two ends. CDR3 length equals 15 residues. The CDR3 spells CASSLWAGQTYEQYF. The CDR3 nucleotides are TGTGCCAGCAGCCTCTGGGCGGGGCAGACCTACGAGCAGTACTTC.

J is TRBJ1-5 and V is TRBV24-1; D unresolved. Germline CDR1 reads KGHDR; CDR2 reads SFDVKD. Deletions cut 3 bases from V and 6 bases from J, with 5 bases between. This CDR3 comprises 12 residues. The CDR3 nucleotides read TGTGCCACCAGTGATACGAGTCAGCCCCAGCATTTT. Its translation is CATSDTSQPQHF.

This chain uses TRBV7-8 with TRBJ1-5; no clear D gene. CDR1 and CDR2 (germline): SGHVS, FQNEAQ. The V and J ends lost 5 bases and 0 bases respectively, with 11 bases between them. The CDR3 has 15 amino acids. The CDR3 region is CASSLRRDSNQPQHF. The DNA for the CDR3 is TGTGCCAGCAGCCTGCGGAGGGATAGCAATCAGCCCCAGCATTTT. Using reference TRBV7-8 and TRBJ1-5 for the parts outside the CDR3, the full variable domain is GAGVSQSPRYKVAKRGQDVALRCDPISGHVSLFWYQQALGQGPEFLTYFQNEAQLDKSGLPSDRFFAERPEGSVSTLKIQRTQQEDSAVYLCASSLRRDSNQPQHFGDGTRLSIL.

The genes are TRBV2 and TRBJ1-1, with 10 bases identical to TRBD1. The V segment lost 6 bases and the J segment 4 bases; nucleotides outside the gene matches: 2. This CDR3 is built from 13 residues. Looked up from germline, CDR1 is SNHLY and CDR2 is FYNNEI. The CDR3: CASRTGGGTEAFF. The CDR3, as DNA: TGTGCCAGCAGGACAGGGGGCGGCACTGAAGCTTTCTTT.

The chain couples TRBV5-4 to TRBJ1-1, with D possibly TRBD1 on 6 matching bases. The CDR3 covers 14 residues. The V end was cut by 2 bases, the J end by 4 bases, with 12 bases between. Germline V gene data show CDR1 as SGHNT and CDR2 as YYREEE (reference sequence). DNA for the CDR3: TGTGCCAGCAGCTTAGAGGTGGGGGCCACTGAAGCTTTCTTT. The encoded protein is CASSLEVGATEAFF.

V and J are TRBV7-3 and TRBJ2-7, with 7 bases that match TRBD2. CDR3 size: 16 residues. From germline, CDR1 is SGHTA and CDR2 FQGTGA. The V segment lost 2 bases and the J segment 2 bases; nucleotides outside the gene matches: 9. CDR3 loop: CASSLAGRAPPYEQYF. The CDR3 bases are TGTGCCAGCAGCTTAGCGGGGAGGGCCCCTCCCTACGAGCAGTACTTC.

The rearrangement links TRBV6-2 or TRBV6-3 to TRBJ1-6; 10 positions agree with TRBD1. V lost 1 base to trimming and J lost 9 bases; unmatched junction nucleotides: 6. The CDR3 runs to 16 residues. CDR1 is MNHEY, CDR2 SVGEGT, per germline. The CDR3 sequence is CASSYYGTGVGSPLHF. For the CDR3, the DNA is TGTGCCAGCAGTTACTATGGGACAGGGGTGGGTTCACCCCTCCACTTT.

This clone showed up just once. CDR3: CASSLDRQPDGYTF. CDR3 sequence (DNA): TGCGCCAGCAGCTTGGACCGACAGCCGGATGGCTACACCTTC. The rearrangement uses TRBV5-1 and TRBJ1-2; weak D call: TRBD1 (5 bases). Germline lookup yields CDR1 SGHRS and CDR2 YFSETQ. Trimming took off 0 bases at V and 6 bases at J, with 12 bases between the two ends. This CDR3 is built from 14 residues.

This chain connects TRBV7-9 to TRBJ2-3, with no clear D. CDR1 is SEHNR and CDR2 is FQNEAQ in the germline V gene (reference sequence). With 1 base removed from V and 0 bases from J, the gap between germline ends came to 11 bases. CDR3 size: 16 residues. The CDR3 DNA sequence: TGTGCCAGCAGCTTAGGCACACTAACTAGCACAGATACGCAGTATTTT. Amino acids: CASSLGTLTSTDTQYF.

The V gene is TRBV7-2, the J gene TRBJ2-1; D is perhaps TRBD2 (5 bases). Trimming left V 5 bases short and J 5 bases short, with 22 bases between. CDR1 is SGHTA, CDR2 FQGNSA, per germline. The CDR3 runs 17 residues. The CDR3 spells CASSPVFGIGSNNEQFF. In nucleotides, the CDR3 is TGTGCCAGCAGCCCAGTCTTCGGGATAGGTTCGAACAATGAGCAGTTCTTC.